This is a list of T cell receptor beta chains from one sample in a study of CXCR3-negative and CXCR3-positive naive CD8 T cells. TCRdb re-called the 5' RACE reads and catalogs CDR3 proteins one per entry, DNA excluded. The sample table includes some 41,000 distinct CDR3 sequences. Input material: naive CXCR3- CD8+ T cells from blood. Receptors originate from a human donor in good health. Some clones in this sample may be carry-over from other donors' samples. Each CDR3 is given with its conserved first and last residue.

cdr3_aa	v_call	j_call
CASSEGPEDEQFF	TRBV6-4	TRBJ2-1
CSVDEKGSGYTF	TRBV29-1	TRBJ1-2
CVSSPGRNEQYF	TRBV7-9	TRBJ2-7
CSADLSGSIGYTF	TRBV29-1	TRBJ1-2
CSVEGTPGTVSYEQYF	TRBV29-1	TRBJ2-7
CASSLPGSGGVPSYNEQFF	TRBV7-6	TRBJ2-1
CASSFAAGYEQYF	TRBV11-3	TRBJ2-7
CASSIGVNEQFF	TRBV7-9	TRBJ2-1
CASSLTINQPQHF	TRBV12-3/TRBV12-4	TRBJ1-5
CASSTDPQETQYF	TRBV7-6	TRBJ2-5
CASSRTDNQPQHF	TRBV4-2	TRBJ1-5
CASSPLLGAYNEQFF	TRBV12-3/TRBV12-4	TRBJ2-1
CASSLMAGAPGELFF	TRBV7-6	TRBJ2-2
CSAQASGGFGGELFF	TRBV29-1	TRBJ2-2
CASQGGGNYGYTF	TRBV9	TRBJ1-2
CASSLHTSQALRDEQFF	TRBV12-3/TRBV12-4	TRBJ2-1
CSARDFRGQGSTDTQYF	TRBV20-1	TRBJ2-3
CASSLSWVSYEQYF	TRBV27	TRBJ2-7
CASRPDRAGDQETQYF	TRBV2	TRBJ2-5
CASRISAPNTGELFF	TRBV12-3/TRBV12-4	TRBJ2-2
CASSLVTGELFF	TRBV7-3	TRBJ2-2
CASSSAPGTGGFLETQYF	TRBV7-6	TRBJ2-5
CASSQGQGNEQFF	TRBV4-1	TRBJ2-1
CASLMEGVDTEAFF	TRBV12-5	TRBJ1-1
CSVLDRVGSNYGYTF	TRBV29-1	TRBJ1-2
CASRVRPGEQFF	TRBV6-2/TRBV6-3	TRBJ2-1
CASSLADTYHGYTF	TRBV28	TRBJ1-2
CASTTGLAGHNEQFF	TRBV6-5	TRBJ2-1